Listed below are T cell receptor beta chains from one sample, sequenced in a study of control samples from healthy donors and cancer patients. Profiled with immunoSEQ multiplex PCR; TCRdb holds only in-frame clones, not every one. The data show 400,000 to 450,000 clones, with approximately 90% seen just once and over 5.5% held by the top ten. Sample: PBMCs. The receptor set was obtained from a man aged 40-50 years with head and neck cancer. CDR3s include the opening cysteine and the closing phenylalanine or tryptophan. A D gene is named only where the DNA matches it firmly. Only some rows state a clone size, as once, few, many or a class for expanded clones.

abundance: -
d_gene: -
j_gene: TRBJ2-1
v_gene: TRBV27
len: 10
CDR3nt: TGTGCCAGCCACTTTCCTGAGCAGTTCTTC
CDR3aa: CASHFPEQFF

abundance: -
d_gene: -
j_gene: TRBJ1-5
v_gene: TRBV4-1
len: 19
CDR3nt: TGCGCCAGCAGCCAACTCCCCCCGTCGGGCCCGGGGTCATATCAGCCCCAGCATTTT
CDR3aa: CASSQLPPSGPGSYQPQHF

abundance: -
d_gene: TRBD1
j_gene: TRBJ2-1
v_gene: TRBV19
len: 15
CDR3nt: TGTGCCAGTAGTACGGACAGGGTAAGGGCGAATGAGCAGTTCTTC
CDR3aa: CASSTDRVRANEQFF

abundance: -
d_gene: -
j_gene: TRBJ1-1
v_gene: TRBV28
len: 17
CDR3nt: TGTGCCAGCAGTCCAGGGAGACGGGGGGCGGGGAACACTGAAGCTTTCTTT
CDR3aa: CASSPGRRGAGNTEAFF

abundance: -
d_gene: TRBD1
j_gene: TRBJ1-1
v_gene: TRBV30
len: 13
CDR3nt: TGTGCCTGGAGAACAAGGACAGGGACTGAAGCTTTCTTT
CDR3aa: CAWRTRTGTEAFF

abundance: -
d_gene: -
j_gene: TRBJ1-6
v_gene: TRBV4-3
len: 15
CDR3nt: TGCGCCAGCAGCCAAGTTCCAGGGTCCGGCTCACCCCTCCACTTT
CDR3aa: CASSQVPGSGSPLHF

abundance: once
d_gene: -
j_gene: TRBJ2-7
v_gene: TRBV3-1/TRBV3-2
len: 14
CDR3nt: TGTGCCAGCAGCCAAGAAAGCAGGGACGGAGAGCAGTACTTC
CDR3aa: CASSQESRDGEQYF

abundance: -
d_gene: TRBD1
j_gene: TRBJ1-1
v_gene: TRBV28
len: 17
CDR3nt: TGTGCCAGCAGCCTCCGTCCCTCAGGGGGAAAGTACACTGAAGCTTTCTTT
CDR3aa: CASSLRPSGGKYTEAFF

abundance: -
d_gene: TRBD1
j_gene: TRBJ2-7
v_gene: TRBV3-1/TRBV3-2
len: 15
CDR3nt: TGTGCCAGCAGCCCTACTGTAGGGACAGCTAGCGAGCAGTACTTC
CDR3aa: CASSPTVGTASEQYF

abundance: once
d_gene: TRBD1
j_gene: TRBJ1-2
v_gene: TRBV9
len: 16
CDR3nt: TGTGCCAGCAGCGTAGTGACAGGGGGAACTAACTATGGCTACACCTTC
CDR3aa: CASSVVTGGTNYGYTF

abundance: -
d_gene: TRBD1
j_gene: TRBJ2-6
v_gene: TRBV28
len: 17
CDR3nt: TGTGCCAGCAGTTTAGCAGGGGGAGTCTCTGGGGCCAACGTCCTGACTTTC
CDR3aa: CASSLAGGVSGANVLTF

abundance: -
d_gene: TRBD1
j_gene: TRBJ1-1
v_gene: TRBV29-1
len: 14
CDR3nt: TGCAGCGCCTACAGGGGGCTGGGGAACACTGAAGCTTTCTTT
CDR3aa: CSAYRGLGNTEAFF

abundance: once
d_gene: -
j_gene: TRBJ1-6
v_gene: TRBV2
len: 12
CDR3nt: TGTGCCAGCAAGTTGGAGAAAACACCCCTCCACTTT
CDR3aa: CASKLEKTPLHF

abundance: -
d_gene: -
j_gene: TRBJ2-1
v_gene: TRBV11-3
len: 12
CDR3nt: TGTGCCAGCAGCTTAAGTACCAATGAGCAGTTCTTC
CDR3aa: CASSLSTNEQFF

abundance: -
d_gene: -
j_gene: TRBJ1-1
v_gene: TRBV18
len: 13
CDR3nt: TGTGCCAGCTCACCGACAGGAAACACTGAAGCTTTCTTT
CDR3aa: CASSPTGNTEAFF

abundance: -
d_gene: TRBD1
j_gene: TRBJ2-7
v_gene: TRBV6-5
len: 13
CDR3nt: TGTGCCAGCAGTTACGACAGGGGCGACGAGCAGTACTTC
CDR3aa: CASSYDRGDEQYF

abundance: -
d_gene: -
j_gene: TRBJ1-2
v_gene: TRBV12-3/TRBV12-4
len: 12
CDR3nt: TGTGCCAGCAGTTTGGGTAGTTATGGCTACACCTTC
CDR3aa: CASSLGSYGYTF

abundance: -
d_gene: TRBD2
j_gene: TRBJ2-5
v_gene: TRBV11-2
len: 16
CDR3nt: TGTGCCAGCAGCTCACGACTAGCGGGGGGGCTTGAGACCCAGTACTTC
CDR3aa: CASSSRLAGGLETQYF

abundance: -
d_gene: -
j_gene: TRBJ1-2
v_gene: TRBV9
len: 12
CDR3nt: TGTGCCAGCAGCGTATACCGAGAGGGCTACACCTTC
CDR3aa: CASSVYREGYTF

abundance: -
d_gene: TRBD2
j_gene: TRBJ2-3
v_gene: TRBV30
len: 16
CDR3nt: TGTGCCTGGAGAAGGGCGGGGGAACCGAGCACAGATACGCAGTATTTT
CDR3aa: CAWRRAGEPSTDTQYF

abundance: -
d_gene: TRBD2
j_gene: TRBJ2-3
v_gene: TRBV5-1
len: 14
CDR3nt: TGCGCCAGCAGCTTTGGTCTAGCGGGGGATACGCAGTATTTT
CDR3aa: CASSFGLAGDTQYF

abundance: -
d_gene: -
j_gene: TRBJ1-1
v_gene: TRBV20-1
len: 11
CDR3nt: TGCAGTGCGTACCTGAACACTGAAGCTTTCTTT
CDR3aa: CSAYLNTEAFF

abundance: -
d_gene: -
j_gene: TRBJ2-5
v_gene: TRBV5-4
len: 15
CDR3nt: TGTGCCAGCGCAAGCTTGGACGTTGGACAAGAGACCCAGTACTTC
CDR3aa: CASASLDVGQETQYF

abundance: -
d_gene: -
j_gene: TRBJ2-2
v_gene: TRBV5-1
len: 15
CDR3nt: TGCGCCAGCAGCTCCGACAGCGGTGTGATCGGGGAGCTGTTTTTT
CDR3aa: CASSSDSGVIGELFF

abundance: -
d_gene: -
j_gene: TRBJ2-7
v_gene: TRBV28
len: 12
CDR3nt: TGTGCCAGCCAGAGGGGTGTCAACGAGCAGTACTTC
CDR3aa: CASQRGVNEQYF

abundance: once
d_gene: -
j_gene: TRBJ1-2
v_gene: TRBV7-2
len: 12
CDR3nt: TGTGCCAGCAGCTTAGCTAACTATGGCTACACCTTC
CDR3aa: CASSLANYGYTF

abundance: -
d_gene: -
j_gene: TRBJ1-6
v_gene: TRBV20-1
len: 11
CDR3nt: TGCAGTGCTAGAGGGGCCATGGGGCTCCACTTT
CDR3aa: CSARGAMGLHF

abundance: -
d_gene: TRBD2
j_gene: TRBJ2-1
v_gene: TRBV7-6
len: 13
CDR3nt: TGTGCCAGCGGGACTAGCGGCTACAATGAGCAGTTCTTC
CDR3aa: CASGTSGYNEQFF

abundance: -
d_gene: -
j_gene: TRBJ1-5
v_gene: TRBV27
len: 15
CDR3nt: TGTGCCAGCAGTCTCCGAACAGGAACGAATCAGCCCCAGCATTTT
CDR3aa: CASSLRTGTNQPQHF

abundance: once
d_gene: -
j_gene: TRBJ1-1
v_gene: TRBV7-8
len: 12
CDR3nt: TGTGCCAGCAGCTTAGGGAGACAGGAAGCTTTCTTT
CDR3aa: CASSLGRQEAFF

abundance: -
d_gene: -
j_gene: TRBJ2-5
v_gene: TRBV7-2
len: 15
CDR3nt: TGTGCCAGCAGCTTAGACTCAGGGAGTGGGGAGACCCAGTACTTC
CDR3aa: CASSLDSGSGETQYF

abundance: -
d_gene: TRBD1
j_gene: TRBJ2-7
v_gene: TRBV4-2
len: 18
CDR3nt: TGTGCCAGCAGCCGCTACCCCGCCACCGGGACAGCCTCCTACGAGCAGTACTTC
CDR3aa: CASSRYPATGTASYEQYF

abundance: -
d_gene: -
j_gene: TRBJ1-4
v_gene: TRBV3-1/TRBV3-2
len: 14
CDR3nt: TGTGCCAGCAGCCAAGTATACCCCGGGGAAAAACTGTTTTTT
CDR3aa: CASSQVYPGEKLFF

abundance: once
d_gene: -
j_gene: TRBJ1-2
v_gene: TRBV28
len: 14
CDR3nt: TGTGCCAGCAGTTTGATTGGGGGCATCTATGGCTACACCTTC
CDR3aa: CASSLIGGIYGYTF

abundance: -
d_gene: -
j_gene: TRBJ1-2
v_gene: TRBV27
len: 14
CDR3nt: TGTGCCAGCAGGAGAACAGGGAACAACTATGGCTACACCTTC
CDR3aa: CASRRTGNNYGYTF

abundance: -
d_gene: -
j_gene: TRBJ2-7
v_gene: TRBV10-3
len: 15
CDR3nt: TGTGCCATCAGTGGTTACGGCGCGGGCCTCTACGAGCAGTACTTC
CDR3aa: CAISGYGAGLYEQYF

abundance: -
d_gene: -
j_gene: TRBJ2-1
v_gene: TRBV7-8
len: 15
CDR3nt: TGTGCCAGCAGCTTAGTTGCGGGGGCGAACAATGAGCAGTTCTTC
CDR3aa: CASSLVAGANNEQFF

abundance: -
d_gene: TRBD1
j_gene: TRBJ1-6
v_gene: TRBV4-2
len: 17
CDR3nt: TGTGCCAGCAGAAAAATAACAGGGGGCACCTTGATGTCACCCCTCCACTTT
CDR3aa: CASRKITGGTLMSPLHF

abundance: -
d_gene: -
j_gene: TRBJ1-5
v_gene: TRBV19
len: 15
CDR3nt: TGTGCCAGTAGTATCACAGGCGTTATGAATCAGCCCCAGCATTTT
CDR3aa: CASSITGVMNQPQHF

abundance: -
d_gene: -
j_gene: TRBJ2-6
v_gene: TRBV30
len: 14
CDR3nt: TGTGCCTGGAGGTCCGGGACTGGGGCCAACGTCCTGACTTTC
CDR3aa: CAWRSGTGANVLTF

abundance: once
d_gene: TRBD1
j_gene: TRBJ2-1
v_gene: TRBV2
len: 12
CDR3nt: TGTGCCAGCAGTAAGGACAGGGGAGAGCAGTTCTTC
CDR3aa: CASSKDRGEQFF

abundance: -
d_gene: -
j_gene: TRBJ2-7
v_gene: TRBV29-1
len: 13
CDR3nt: TGCAGCGTTACAAAGGAGATCACCTACGAGCAGTACTTC
CDR3aa: CSVTKEITYEQYF

abundance: -
d_gene: TRBD2
j_gene: TRBJ2-7
v_gene: TRBV9
len: 16
CDR3nt: TGTGCCAGCAGCGTAGGATTTCTAGCGGGGGGGCGCGAGCAGTACTTC
CDR3aa: CASSVGFLAGGREQYF

abundance: once
d_gene: TRBD1
j_gene: TRBJ1-1
v_gene: TRBV2
len: 15
CDR3nt: TGTGCCAGCAGTCCTCTGTCTGGGACAGGTACTGGAGCTTTCTTT
CDR3aa: CASSPLSGTGTGAFF

abundance: -
d_gene: -
j_gene: TRBJ2-3
v_gene: TRBV6-4
len: 17
CDR3nt: TGTGCCAGCAGTGACCCGAGAAAGGGGGGGCGCACAGATACGCAGTATTTT
CDR3aa: CASSDPRKGGRTDTQYF

abundance: once
d_gene: TRBD1
j_gene: TRBJ2-7
v_gene: TRBV29-1
len: 14
CDR3nt: TGCAGCGTCCCCATCCCAAACAGGGGCGACGAGCAGTACTTC
CDR3aa: CSVPIPNRGDEQYF

abundance: -
d_gene: TRBD1
j_gene: TRBJ1-6
v_gene: TRBV19
len: 15
CDR3nt: TGTGCCAGTAGATTCCGGGACAGAGATAATTCACCCCTCCACTTT
CDR3aa: CASRFRDRDNSPLHF